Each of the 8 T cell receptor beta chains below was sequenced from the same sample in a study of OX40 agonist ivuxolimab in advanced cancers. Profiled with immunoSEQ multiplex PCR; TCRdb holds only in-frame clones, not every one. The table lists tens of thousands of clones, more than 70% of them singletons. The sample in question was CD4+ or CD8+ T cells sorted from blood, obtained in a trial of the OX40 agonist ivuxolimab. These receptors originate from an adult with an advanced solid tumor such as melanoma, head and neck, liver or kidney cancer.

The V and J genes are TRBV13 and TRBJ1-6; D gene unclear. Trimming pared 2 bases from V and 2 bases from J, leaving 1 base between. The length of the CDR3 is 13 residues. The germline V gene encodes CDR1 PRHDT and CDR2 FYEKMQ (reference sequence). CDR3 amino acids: CASSLPYNSPLHF. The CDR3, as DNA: TGTGCCAGCAGCTTACCCTATAATTCACCCCTCCACTTT.

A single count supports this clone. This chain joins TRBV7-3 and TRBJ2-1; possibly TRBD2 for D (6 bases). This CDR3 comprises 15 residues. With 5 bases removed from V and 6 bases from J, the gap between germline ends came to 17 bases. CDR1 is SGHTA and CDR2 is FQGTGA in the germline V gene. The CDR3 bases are TGTGCCAGCAGCGATTCGGGACTCTCCGGCAATGAGCAGTTCTTC. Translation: CASSDSGLSGNEQFF. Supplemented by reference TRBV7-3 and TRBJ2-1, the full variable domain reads GAGVSQTPSNKVTEKGKYVELRCDPISGHTALYWYRQSLGQGPEFLIYFQGTGAADDSGLPNDRFFAVRPEGSVSTLKIQRTERGDSAVYLCASSDSGLSGNEQFFGPGTRLTVL.

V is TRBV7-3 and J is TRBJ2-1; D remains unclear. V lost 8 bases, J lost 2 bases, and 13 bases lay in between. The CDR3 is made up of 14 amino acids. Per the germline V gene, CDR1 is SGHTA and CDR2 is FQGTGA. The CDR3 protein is CASAPGAPYNEQFF. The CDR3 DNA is TGTGCCAGCGCACCCGGCGCTCCCTACAATGAGCAGTTCTTC. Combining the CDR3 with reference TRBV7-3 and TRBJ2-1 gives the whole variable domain GAGVSQTPSNKVTEKGKYVELRCDPISGHTALYWYRQSLGQGPEFLIYFQGTGAADDSGLPNDRFFAVRPEGSVSTLKIQRTERGDSAVYLCASAPGAPYNEQFFGPGTRLTVL.

CDR3 residues: CASTLGGLDNEQFF. CDR3 sequence (DNA): TGCGCCAGCACCCTCGGGGGGCTGGACAATGAGCAGTTCTTC. The chain carries TRBV5-1 and TRBJ2-1; tentatively, D is TRBD2 (7 bases). V was pared by 6 bases and J by 5 bases, with 15 bases between. CDR3 length equals 14 residues. In germline, CDR1 is SGHRS, CDR2 YFSETQ.

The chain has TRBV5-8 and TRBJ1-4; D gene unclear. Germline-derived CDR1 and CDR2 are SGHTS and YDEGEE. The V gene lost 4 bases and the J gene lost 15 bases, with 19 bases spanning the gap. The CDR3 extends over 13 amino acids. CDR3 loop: CASSPPIYQKVFF. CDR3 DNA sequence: TGTGCCAGCAGCCCCCCTATTTACCAAAAGGTGTTTTTT.

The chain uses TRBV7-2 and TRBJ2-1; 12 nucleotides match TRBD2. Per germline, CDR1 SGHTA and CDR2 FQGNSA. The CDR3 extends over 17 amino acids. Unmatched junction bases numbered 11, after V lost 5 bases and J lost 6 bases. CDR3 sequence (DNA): TGTGCCAGCAGCGACCAAGCTCCGGGACTAGCGGGCAATGAGCAGTTCTTC. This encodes CASSDQAPGLAGNEQFF.

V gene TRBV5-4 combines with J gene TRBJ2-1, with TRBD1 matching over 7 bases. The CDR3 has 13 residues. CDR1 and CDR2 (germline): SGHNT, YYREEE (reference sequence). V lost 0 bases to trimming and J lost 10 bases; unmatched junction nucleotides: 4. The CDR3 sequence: CASSLGTGLEQFF. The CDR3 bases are TGTGCCAGCAGCTTGGGGACAGGACTCGAGCAGTTCTTC.

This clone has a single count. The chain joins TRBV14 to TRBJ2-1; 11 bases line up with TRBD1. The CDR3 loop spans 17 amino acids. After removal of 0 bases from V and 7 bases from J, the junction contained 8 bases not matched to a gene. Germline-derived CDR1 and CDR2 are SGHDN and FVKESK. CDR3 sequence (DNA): TGTGCCAGCAGCCAAGACCGGCGGACAGGGGGCAAAAATGAGCAGTTCTTC. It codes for CASSQDRRTGGKNEQFF.